Sequencing of this T cell receptor beta chain was carried out in a study of Graves' ophthalmopathy and Graves' hyperthyroidism. Study-level background: No treatment had been given when peripheral blood was collected at initial diagnosis.

Ten or more counts support this clonotype. Its antigen is still unknown. Study-level findings and limits: With a specificity of just over 72% and a sensitivity of around 70%, the model predicted ophthalmopathy progression.

Additional autoimmune diseases, uncontrolled infections, pregnancy or lactation disqualified patients. Using RNA transcripts, the TCR beta CDR3 regions were amplified. HTBI primers primed a first-round RT-PCR, and a second-round multiplex PCR followed. TCRdb redid the calling of the multiplex PCR reads with MiXCR, one entry per CDR3 protein. Of 300,000 to 400,000 distinct CDR3 sequences listed, about 17% are singletons. This CDR3 has 17 residues. From germline, CDR1 is LNHDA and CDR2 SQIVND (reference sequence). The J segment lost 8 bases and the V segment lost 4 bases, leaving 20 bases of the junction unmatched.

Sequenced: peripheral blood. The chain links TRBV19 to TRBJ2-7; 7 nucleotides line up with TRBD2. The receptor was isolated from an adult man with Graves' ophthalmopathy. The CDR3 protein is CASSSVLAELPTPKQYF. In DNA form, the CDR3 reads TGTGCCAGTAGTAGTGTCCTAGCGGAACTACCTACCCCGAAGCAGTACTTC. Complete variable domain (other parts from reference TRBV19 and TRBJ2-7): DGGITQSPKYLFRKEGQNVTLSCEQNLNHDAMYWYRQDPGQGLRLIYYSQIVNDFQKGDIAEGYSVSREKKESFPLTVTSAQKNPTAFYLCASSSVLAELPTPKQYFGPGTRLTVT.